The 6 T cell receptor beta chains listed next were all sequenced from one sample in a study of T cell responses to AZD1222 COVID-19 vaccine. The table came from immunoSEQ multiplex PCR; TCRdb's copy has only in-frame clones and leaves some out. The sample holds about 99,000 clones, 90% seen once. Sequencing used peripheral blood, obtained on day 0 of AZD1222 vaccination. These receptors came from an adult in good health.

The V and J genes are TRBV6-5 and TRBJ2-6; the D is unclear. Germline loops: CDR1 MNHEY, CDR2 SVGAGI. V was shortened by 4 bases and J by 2 bases, with 9 bases between the two germline ends. CDR3 size: 15 residues. The CDR3 sequence is CASSSGSTGANVLTF. The CDR3 DNA sequence: TGTGCCAGCAGTTCCGGTTCGACTGGGGCCAACGTCCTGACTTTC.

The chain carries TRBV5-1 and TRBJ2-4; D might be TRBD1 (7 bases). The CDR3 has 15 residues. Trimming cost V 0 bases and J 9 bases, with 16 bases left between them. The germline gives CDR1 SGHRS, CDR2 YFSETQ. The CDR3 protein is CASSLEGAAEGIQYF. CDR3 nucleotides: TGCGCCAGCAGCTTGGAGGGGGCCGCGGAGGGCATTCAGTACTTC.

V gene TRBV5-1 combines with J gene TRBJ1-2; tentative D call: TRBD1 (5 bases). This CDR3 is built from 16 residues. Trimming removed 4 bases from V and 1 base from J, with 17 bases in between. CDR1 SGHRS and CDR2 YFSETQ come from the germline V gene. The CDR3 loop reads CASSHGGAGFNYGYTF. CDR3 nucleotide sequence: TGCGCCAGCAGCCACGGGGGTGCCGGCTTTAACTATGGCTACACCTTC.

The gene calls are TRBV29-1 and TRBJ1-1, with TRBD1 matching 7 bases. V dropped 3 bases and J dropped 9; count of bases not matched to a gene: 19. The germline CDR1 and CDR2 sequences are SQVTM and ANQGSEA. The CDR3 totals 16 residues. The CDR3 DNA sequence: TGCAGCGTTGACCTGAGTGGAGGGGGCTGGGATTTGAAAGCTTTCTTT. Residues: CSVDLSGGGWDLKAFF. Based on the CDR3 plus reference TRBV29-1 and TRBJ1-1, the full variable domain is SAVISQKPSRDICQRGTSLTIQCQVDSQVTMMFWYRQQPGQSLTLIATANQGSEATYESGFVIDKFPISRPNLTFSTLTVSNMSPEDSSIYLCSVDLSGGGWDLKAFFGQGTRLTVV.

J is TRBJ1-1 and V is TRBV7-6; 9 positions match TRBD1. From germline, CDR1 is SGHVS and CDR2 FNYEAQ. J was trimmed by 3 bases and V by 5 bases; bases with no gene match: 16. This CDR3 has 18 residues. The CDR3 reads CASSLPTQGAKRDTEAFF. The CDR3 nucleotides are TGTGCCAGCAGCCTCCCGACACAGGGGGCAAAGAGGGACACTGAAGCTTTCTTT.

The chain joins TRBV4-1 to TRBJ2-6, with a weak D call TRBD2 (6 bases). V shed 4 bases and J shed 0 bases, with 16 bases lying between them. The CDR3 length is 18 residues. Germline values: CDR1 MGHRA, CDR2 YSYEKL. As DNA, the CDR3 is TGCGCCAGCAGCCCATTTGGCGGGGCCTACTCTGGGGCCAACGTCCTGACTTTC. Translated, it gives CASSPFGGAYSGANVLTF.